This record concerns one TCR beta chain sequence. This sample is part of a study of blood T cell repertoires in COVID-19. Study background: The samples span acute and convalescent COVID-19 from the United States, Italy and Spain. T cells, B-cell-depleted T cells, or PBMCs supplied cDNA or gDNA.

In the study's own analysis: Researchers report that nucleated cell counts were estimated from reference gene primer amplification. This table comes from immunoSEQ multiplex PCR, and its TCRdb copy is limited to in-frame clones, with some not included. That table gives V, J and clone size, and the DNA gave D and trimming. This table has 150,000 to 200,000 clones, around nine tenths appearing once. The V end lost 0 bases, the J end lost 4 bases, and 14 bases lay between the germline ends. The CDR3 contains 16 residues. In germline, CDR1 is KGHDR, CDR2 SFDVKD. The Seattle patients, enrolled during active infection, were followed longitudinally.

The sequence came from a woman in her sixties or seventies with COVID-19, enrolled during active disease. This sequence joins TRBV24-1 and TRBJ1-2; no definite D call. The sample comprised peripheral blood. In DNA form, the CDR3 reads TGTGCCACCAGTGATTTGCGTCCGGGAAAAGGCTATGGCTACACCTTC. As protein: CATSDLRPGKGYGYTF.